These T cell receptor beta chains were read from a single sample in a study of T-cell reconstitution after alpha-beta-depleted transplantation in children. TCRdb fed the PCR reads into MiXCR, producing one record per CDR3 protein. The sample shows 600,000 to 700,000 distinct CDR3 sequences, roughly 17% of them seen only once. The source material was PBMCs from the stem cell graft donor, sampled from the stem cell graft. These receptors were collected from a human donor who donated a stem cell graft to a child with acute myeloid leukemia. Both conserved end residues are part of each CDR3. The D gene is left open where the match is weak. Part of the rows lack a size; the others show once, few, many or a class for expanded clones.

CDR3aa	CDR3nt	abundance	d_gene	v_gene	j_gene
CASSDSPGTGIEKLFF	TGTGCCAGCAGTGATTCCCCCGGGACAGGGATAGAAAAACTGTTTTTT	.	TRBD1	TRBV6-1	TRBJ1-4
CASSLVDRYNEKLFF	TGTGCCAGCAGCTTAGTGGACCGTTATAATGAAAAACTGTTTTTT	.	.	TRBV7-8	TRBJ1-4
CASSLDRHAGELFF	TGTGCCAGCAGTCTCGACAGGCACGCCGGGGAGCTGTTTTTT	many	.	TRBV13	TRBJ2-2
CASSLYGTGGVEQYF	TGTGCCAGCAGCCTGTACGGGACAGGGGGAGTCGAGCAGTACTTC	few	TRBD1	TRBV7-8	TRBJ2-7
CASSESGSNQPQHF	TGCGCCAGCAGTGAGTCTGGTAGCAATCAGCCCCAGCATTTT	few	.	TRBV10-1	TRBJ1-5
CASSAQSGNTEAFF	TGTGCCAGCAGTGCCCAAAGTGGGAACACTGAAGCTTTCTTT	many	.	TRBV6-4	TRBJ1-1
CASSQVGTGESPLHF	TGCGCCAGCAGCCAAGTGGGGACAGGGGAATCACCCCTCCACTTT	few	TRBD1	TRBV4-1	TRBJ1-6
CASSRHTWTGNSYEQYF	TGTGCCAGCAGCCGTCACACTTGGACGGGCAACTCCTACGAGCAGTACTTC	.	.	TRBV13	TRBJ2-7
CASSLKGDSNQPQHF	TGTGCCAGCAGCTTAAAGGGAGATAGCAATCAGCCCCAGCATTTT	.	.	TRBV7-6	TRBJ1-5
CASSHPGGRTDTQYF	TGTGCCAGCAGCCACCCAGGGGGCCGCACAGATACGCAGTATTTT	.	TRBD1	TRBV7-9	TRBJ2-3
CASNTPRGEETQYF	TGTGCCAGCAATACACCTCGTGGGGAAGAGACCCAGTACTTC	few	.	TRBV13	TRBJ2-5
CACWARGDGYTF	TGTGCCTGTTGGGCCCGGGGGGATGGCTACACCTTC	.	.	TRBV19	TRBJ1-2
CASSRGGHGTDTQYF	TGTGCCAGCAGTCGCGGGGGGCATGGCACAGATACGCAGTATTTT	.	TRBD2	TRBV6-1	TRBJ2-3
CASSPGTHSTDTQYF	TGTGCCAGCAGTCCTGGGACTCATAGCACAGATACGCAGTATTTT	.	.	TRBV6-1	TRBJ2-3
CASSLERLALGTDTQYF	TGCGCCAGCAGCTTGGAACGGCTAGCGTTAGGAACAGATACGCAGTATTTT	few	.	TRBV5-1	TRBJ2-3
CASSLESTGELFF	TGTGCCAGCAGCTTAGAGAGCACCGGGGAGCTGTTTTTT	.	.	TRBV7-2	TRBJ2-2
CASSLADRGNEQYF	TGTGCCAGCAGTTTAGCGGACAGGGGTAACGAGCAGTACTTC	many	TRBD1	TRBV27	TRBJ2-7
CASSRGGEGAIRTEAFF	TGCGCCAGCAGCCGAGGGGGCGAGGGGGCGATTCGCACTGAAGCTTTCTTT	few	TRBD1	TRBV5-1	TRBJ1-1
CASSGRGLTTGELFF	TGTGCCAGCAGCGGCCGTGGGCTCACCACCGGGGAGCTGTTTTTT	.	.	TRBV7-9	TRBJ2-2
CAWSDGGLAHYNEQFF	TGTGCCTGGAGTGACGGAGGACTAGCCCACTACAATGAGCAGTTCTTC	many	TRBD2	TRBV30	TRBJ2-1
CASSVGDSPEAFF	TGTGCCAGCAGCGTAGGGGACAGCCCTGAAGCTTTCTTT	few	TRBD1	TRBV9	TRBJ1-1
CASSDRGFLGTEAFF	TGTGCCAGCAGCGACAGGGGGTTCCTGGGCACTGAAGCTTTCTTT	.	TRBD1	TRBV7-9	TRBJ1-1
CASIRGTYEQYF	TGTGCCAGCATCAGGGGAACTTACGAGCAGTACTTC	.	.	TRBV12-3/TRBV12-4	TRBJ2-7
CSVASTGDSNQPQHF	TGCAGCGTTGCCTCGACAGGGGATAGCAATCAGCCCCAGCATTTT	many	TRBD1	TRBV29-1	TRBJ1-5
CASSFGDNEAFF	TGTGCCAGCAGCTTTGGGGATAATGAAGCTTTCTTT	.	.	TRBV11-2	TRBJ1-1
CSVVLAGSYEQYF	TGCAGCGTGGTGCTAGCGGGGTCCTACGAGCAGTACTTC	few	TRBD2	TRBV29-1	TRBJ2-7
CASSAQGYEQYF	TGTGCCAGCAGCGCCCAGGGCTACGAGCAGTACTTC	many	.	TRBV7-2	TRBJ2-7
CASSSSGLYGSPLHF	TGTGCCAGCAGTTCCTCAGGCCTTTACGGTTCACCCCTCCACTTT	few	.	TRBV7-9	TRBJ1-6
CSARDVWGPDTQYF	TGCAGTGCTAGAGATGTGTGGGGGCCAGATACGCAGTATTTT	many	.	TRBV20-1	TRBJ2-3